This T cell receptor (beta chain) was retrieved from a study of cytomegalovirus exposure and HLA in healthy donors. CDR3 size: 13 residues. The V gene lost 2 bases and the J gene lost 8 bases, with 12 bases spanning the gap. Germline assignment: CDR1 LNHDA and CDR2 SQIVND (reference sequence). The study ran its PCR with 60 Vbeta and 13 Jbeta primers. TCRdb's copy holds only in-frame clones and misses some; the assay was immunoSEQ multiplex PCR. Of about 150,000 clones listed, more than 60% are singletons. The rearrangement joins TRBV19 to TRBJ1-1; D uncertain. Source material: PBMCs. The source of this sequence is a young man in good health and CMV-seropositive. The CDR3 sequence is CASSIREGAEAFF. CDR3 nucleotide sequence: TGTGCCAGTAGTATACGGGAGGGCGCGGAAGCTTTCTTT.